A single sample is the source of the 32 T cell receptor beta chains below, sequenced in a study of identical twins. Each CDR3 protein is one row after TCRdb ran MiXCR on the 5' RACE reads. The table has about 200,000 distinct CDR3 sequences, roughly a tenth seen once. Sequencing was carried out using memory T cells sorted from blood. These receptors came from a man over 45 in good health.

The rearrangement links TRBV6-1 to TRBJ2-1; TRBD2 aligns across 14 bases. Trimming at V came to 0 bases and at J to 0 bases, leaving 10 bases not matched to a gene. This CDR3 contains 21 residues. The germline V gene has CDR1 MNHNS and CDR2 SASEGT. The CDR3 region has the DNA TGTGCCAGCAGTGAAGCCTCGGGGGGGACTAGCGGGAGAAGCTCCTACAATGAGCAGTTCTTC. Its translation is CASSEASGGTSGRSSYNEQFF.

This clonotype was seen a handful of times. The chain has TRBV5-6 and TRBJ2-2; TRBD2 matches 10 bases. Per germline, CDR1 SGHDT and CDR2 YYEEEE. CDR3 length: 17 residues. V was pared by 0 bases and J by 6 bases, with 8 bases of the junction left unmatched. The CDR3, as DNA: TGTGCCAGCAGCTTGGACCCCCCTAGCGGGGGTTCCGGGGAGCTGTTTTTT. Residues: CASSLDPPSGGSGELFF.

The rearrangement uses TRBV20-1 and TRBJ2-7; D possibly corresponds to TRBD2 (6 bases). The CDR3 extends over 12 amino acids. Germline CDR1 DFQATT, CDR2 SNEGSKA (reference sequence). V was pared by 3 bases and J by 2 bases, with 8 bases between. The CDR3 sequence is CSARGGTYEQYF. The CDR3 coding sequence is TGCAGTGCTAGGGGCGGGACCTACGAGCAGTACTTC.

This clonotype was seen more than once but under ten times. The chain recombines TRBV11-2 with TRBJ2-5; 10 nucleotides match TRBD2. The CDR3 has 14 amino acids. With V trimmed by 5 bases and J by 4 bases, 4 bases remained unmatched. Germline V gene sequence: CDR1 SGHAT, CDR2 FQNNGV. CDR3 sequence reads: CASSPVAGGETQYF. The CDR3 DNA is TGTGCCAGCAGCCCCGTAGCGGGAGGAGAGACCCAGTACTTC.

At least ten counts were recorded for this clonotype. The chain combines TRBV15 with TRBJ2-3, with D perhaps matching TRBD2 (5 bases). V was trimmed by 0 bases and J by 14 bases, leaving 15 bases between them. The CDR3 is made up of 13 amino acids. Germline V gene sequence: CDR1 LNHNV, CDR2 YYDKDF (reference sequence). Here the CDR3 reads CATSRDVRGVPYF. The CDR3 DNA is TGTGCCACCAGCAGAGATGTTCGGGGAGTCCCGTATTTT.

The table lists this clonotype with many counts. The chain recombines TRBV12-3 or TRBV12-4 with TRBJ1-6; D call uncertain. The CDR3 covers 13 residues. V was trimmed by 3 bases and J by 6 bases, leaving 6 bases between them. The DNA of the CDR3 is TGTGCCAGCAGTTTTCAGGTTAATTCACCCCTCCACTTT. This translates into CASSFQVNSPLHF.

This clonotype has a count of ten or more. The chain employs TRBV7-2 and TRBJ1-1; D is ambiguous. The length of the CDR3 is 15 residues. Germline CDR1 is SGHTA and CDR2 is FQGNSA. V was cut by 1 base and J by 1 base, with 10 bases left in between. CDR3 in DNA: TGTGCCAGCAGCTTAGTTCCGAGAACGAACACTGAAGCTTTCTTT. It codes for CASSLVPRTNTEAFF.

This clonotype has just a few counts. The chain recombines TRBV4-2 with TRBJ2-1; D is perhaps TRBD2 (5 bases). Trimming left V 5 bases short and J 5 bases short, with 19 bases between. The CDR3 runs 16 residues. The germline V gene has CDR1 LGHNA and CDR2 YNFKEQ. The CDR3 sequence: CASSSGAGVGNNEQFF. CDR3 coding DNA: TGTGCCAGCAGCTCGGGCGCGGGCGTGGGCAACAATGAGCAGTTCTTC.

Many counts were recorded for this clonotype. The chain is built from TRBV11-3 and TRBJ2-5; 8 nucleotides align to TRBD1. V lost 1 base and J lost 3; bases outside the gene matches: 10. CDR3 length: 17 amino acids. In germline, CDR1 is SGHNT, CDR2 YENEEA. This chain's CDR3 is CASSLGLTTGVEETQYF. CDR3 DNA: TGTGCCAGCAGCTTAGGCCTGACGACAGGGGTCGAAGAGACCCAGTACTTC. Full variable domain (missing parts from reference TRBV11-3 and TRBJ2-5): EAGVVQSPRYKIIEKKQPVAFWCNPISGHNTLYWYLQNLGQGPELLIRYENEEAVDDSQLPKDRFSAERLKGVDSTLKIQPAELGDSAVYLCASSLGLTTGVEETQYFGPGTRLLVL.

There are a few counts of this clonotype. The gene calls are TRBV7-2 and TRBJ2-7; a weak D match, TRBD1 (6 bases). Germline CDR1 SGHTA, CDR2 FQGNSA. V was clipped by 4 bases and J by 5 bases, with 12 bases between them. This CDR3 has 13 amino acids. CDR3 protein: CASSSPGTNEQYF. CDR3 bases: TGTGCCAGCAGCTCACCCGGGACAAACGAGCAGTACTTC.

This clonotype has a handful of counts. The chain is built from TRBV6-5 and TRBJ1-2, with D perhaps matching TRBD1 (6 bases). Trimming took 2 bases from V and 4 from J, leaving 17 bases between them. The CDR3 is made up of 16 amino acids. In germline, CDR1 is MNHEY, CDR2 SVGAGI. CDR3 loop: CASSYLWDKGSYGYTF. The CDR3 bases are TGTGCCAGCAGTTACCTTTGGGACAAGGGGTCCTATGGCTACACCTTC.

The CDR3 DNA is TGTGCCAGCAGCTTAGGGCGGCGGGAGACCCAGTACTTC. Its translation: CASSLGRRETQYF. This chain joins TRBV7-2 and TRBJ2-5; D gene ambiguous. Germline lookup yields CDR1 SGHTA and CDR2 FQGNSA. Trimming took 1 base from V and 5 from J, leaving 8 bases between them. This CDR3 region has 13 residues.

This clonotype was counted only a few times. The V call is TRBV14, the J call TRBJ1-3; possibly TRBD1 for D (6 bases). Per germline, CDR1 SGHDN and CDR2 FVKESK. V was shortened by 4 bases and J by 4 bases, with 17 bases between the two germline ends. This CDR3 contains 16 residues. In DNA, the CDR3 is TGTGCCAGCAGCCTATGGATGGGGGCAGGCGGAAACACCATATATTTT. Amino acids: CASSLWMGAGGNTIYF.

The V call is TRBV20-1, the J call TRBJ1-2; D is uncertain. The CDR3 is 8 residues long. The V end was cut by 3 bases, the J end by 9 bases, with 2 bases between. Germline CDR1 is DFQATT and CDR2 is SNEGSKA (reference sequence). The CDR3 is CSASRYTF. The DNA for the CDR3 is TGCAGTGCTAGCCGCTACACCTTC.

This clonotype was seen ten or more times. The chain employs TRBV9 and TRBJ2-7; 7 positions match TRBD2. Losses at the gene ends were 3 bases for V and 0 bases for J; bases not matched to a gene: 6. Per the germline V gene, CDR1 is SGDLS and CDR2 is YYNGEE. CDR3 length: 15 residues. The CDR3 here is CASSAGGELSYEQYF. The CDR3 nucleotides are TGTGCCAGCAGCGCGGGAGGCGAACTCTCCTACGAGCAGTACTTC.

V and J are TRBV20-1 and TRBJ1-2; 7 nucleotides align to TRBD1. V shed 1 base, J shed 4 bases, and the junction held 6 bases outside the gene matches. The V gene's germline CDR1 is DFQATT and CDR2 SNEGSKA (reference sequence). The CDR3 consists of 14 residues. DNA of the CDR3: TGCAGTGCTAGAGTTACAGGGGAGGTCTATGGCTACACCTTC. As protein: CSARVTGEVYGYTF.

The chain recombines TRBV7-2 with TRBJ1-4, with 9 positions matching TRBD1. The CDR3 is 15 residues long. CDR1 and CDR2 from the germline V gene are SGHTA and FQGNSA. With 3 bases clipped from V and 7 bases from J, the junction kept 6 bases outside the gene matches. DNA of the CDR3: TGTGCCAGCAGCTTCTGGACAGGGGTGGGTGAAAAACTGTTTTTT. Protein: CASSFWTGVGEKLFF.

The chain links TRBV24-1 to TRBJ2-7, with D maybe TRBD1 (6 bases). V was shortened by 7 bases and J by 5 bases, with 14 bases between the two germline ends. Germline V gives CDR1 KGHDR, CDR2 SFDVKD. The CDR3 spans 13 residues. The CDR3 loop reads CATRDSGSHEQYF. Written as DNA, the CDR3 is TGTGCCACCAGGGACAGCGGCTCTCACGAGCAGTACTTC.

Comment on this clonotype: Mismatch with germline at one junction end may stem from a read error. The rearrangement uses TRBV5-6 and TRBJ2-5; maybe TRBD2 (5 bases). The CDR3 covers 15 residues. From germline, CDR1 is SGHDT and CDR2 YYEEEE. The CDR3: CASSLAGLAQETQYF. The CDR3 bases are TGTGCCAGCAGTTTGGCCGGACTCGCTCAAGAGACCCAGTACTTC.

The sample holds many counts of this clonotype. This sequence joins TRBV11-2 and TRBJ2-7, with 9 positions matching TRBD1. The junction had 11 bases not matched to a gene; V was cut back by 3 bases and J by 5 bases. The CDR3 extends over 16 amino acids. CDR1 is SGHAT and CDR2 is FQNNGV in the germline V gene. The CDR3 loop is CASSFIRGQGLNEQYF. The CDR3 DNA reads as TGTGCCAGCAGCTTTATCCGGGGACAGGGACTAAACGAGCAGTACTTC.

This clonotype has more than one count but fewer than ten. The chain recombines TRBV20-1 with TRBJ2-4; TRBD1 matches at 10 bases. The V and J ends lost 3 bases and 10 bases, in that order; junction bases with no gene match: 6. The CDR3 is made up of 13 amino acids. Germline loops: CDR1 DFQATT, CDR2 SNEGSKA (reference sequence). The CDR3 sequence: CSARIGTGVIQYF. The CDR3 DNA is TGCAGTGCTAGGATCGGGACAGGGGTTATTCAGTACTTC.

As DNA, the CDR3 is TGTGCCAGCAAAAGGGGGGGGGGCTTGAACACTGAAGCTTTCTTT. It codes for CASKRGGGLNTEAFF. The rearrangement links TRBV27 to TRBJ1-1; the D gene is possibly TRBD1 (6 bases). CDR3 length: 15 residues. Germline CDR1 reads MNHEY; CDR2 reads SMNVEV (reference sequence). The V gene lost 7 bases and the J gene lost 0 bases, with 15 bases spanning the gap.

This clonotype was detected many times. This chain uses TRBV7-3 with TRBJ2-2, with TRBD1 identical over 10 bases. Germline assignment: CDR1 SGHTA and CDR2 FQGTGA. V lost 2 bases, J lost 5 bases, and 2 bases stayed unmatched. CDR3 length: 15 residues. CDR3 nucleotides: TGTGCCAGCAGCTTACCGGACAGGGGGACCGGGGAGCTGTTTTTT. The encoded protein is CASSLPDRGTGELFF. Supplemented by reference TRBV7-3 and TRBJ2-2, the full variable domain reads GAGVSQTPSNKVTEKGKYVELRCDPISGHTALYWYRQSLGQGPEFLIYFQGTGAADDSGLPNDRFFAVRPEGSVSTLKIQRTERGDSAVYLCASSLPDRGTGELFFGEGSRLTVL.

Many counts were recorded for this clonotype. The V gene is TRBV5-1, the J gene TRBJ2-7; tentative D call: TRBD1 (5 bases). This CDR3 region has 16 residues. Germline CDR1 and CDR2: SGHRS and YFSETQ. V was trimmed by 0 bases and J by 2 bases, leaving 15 bases between them. CDR3 residues: CASSLEGHTITYEQYF. The CDR3 DNA reads as TGCGCCAGCAGCTTGGAAGGACACACGATCACCTACGAGCAGTACTTC.

The chain carries TRBV28 and TRBJ2-1; tentatively, D is TRBD1 (5 bases). V shed 5 bases and J shed 9 bases, with 11 bases lying between them. The germline gives CDR1 MDHEN, CDR2 SYDVKM. This CDR3 spans 12 amino acids. CDR3 nucleotides: TGTGCCAGCAGTGCACAGGCCCCTGAGCAGTTCTTC. Encoded protein: CASSAQAPEQFF.

V is TRBV20-1 and J is TRBJ1-2; D uncertain. Trimming removed 0 bases from V and 4 bases from J, with 18 bases in between. The CDR3 is 16 amino acids. The germline V gene encodes CDR1 DFQATT and CDR2 SNEGSKA (reference sequence). The CDR3 loop is CSARDLRTLPSYGYTF. In nucleotides, the CDR3 is TGCAGTGCTAGAGATCTCAGGACCCTTCCATCCTATGGCTACACCTTC.

The sample holds a few counts of this clonotype. The rearrangement links TRBV5-1 to TRBJ2-3; TRBD2 agrees at 7 bases. The CDR3 spans 14 residues. V dropped 0 bases and J dropped 4; count of bases not matched to a gene: 2. Per the germline V gene, CDR1 is SGHRS and CDR2 is YFSETQ. The CDR3 bases are TGCGCCAGCAGCTTGGGAAGCGGGGCAGATACGCAGTATTTT. Protein sequence: CASSLGSGADTQYF. Full variable domain (remainder filled in from reference TRBV5-1 and TRBJ2-3): KAGVTQTPRYLIKTRGQQVTLSCSPISGHRSVSWYQQTPGQGLQFLFEYFSETQRNKGNFPGRFSGRQFSNSRSEMNVSTLELGDSALYLCASSLGSGADTQYFGPGTRLTVL.

The rearrangement uses TRBV11-1 and TRBJ2-7; the D gene is possibly TRBD1 (6 bases). Between the trimmed V and J ends, which lost 3 bases and 6 bases, there was a span of 9 bases. This CDR3 contains 12 residues. Germline V gene data show CDR1 as SGHAT and CDR2 as FQDESV (reference sequence). This CDR3 reads CASSFTGIEQYF. The CDR3, as DNA: TGTGCCAGCAGCTTTACAGGGATCGAGCAGTACTTC.

In its sample, this clonotype was seen many times. The rearrangement uses TRBV20-1 and TRBJ1-5; D call uncertain. V dropped 6 bases and J dropped 2 bases, with 11 bases sitting between them. CDR3 size: 13 residues. Germline lookup yields CDR1 DFQATT and CDR2 SNEGSKA (reference sequence). The CDR3: CSAPSWGNQPQHF. DNA for the CDR3: TGCAGTGCCCCTTCGTGGGGCAATCAGCCCCAGCATTTT.

This clonotype was counted only a few times. The chain couples TRBV4-2 to TRBJ2-3; D remains unclear. The CDR3 length is 12 residues. Germline V gene data show CDR1 as LGHNA and CDR2 as YNFKEQ. Deletions cut 3 bases from V and 1 base from J, with 2 bases between. The CDR3 nucleotides are TGTGCCAGCAGCCACCGCACAGATACGCAGTATTTT. Its translation: CASSHRTDTQYF.

V is TRBV11-1 and J is TRBJ1-5; no reliable D call. CDR3 length: 13 residues. With 3 bases removed from V and 6 bases from J, the gap between germline ends came to 9 bases. Germline loops: CDR1 SGHAT, CDR2 FQDESV (reference sequence). CDR3 in amino acids: CASSLGRGQPQHF. CDR3 DNA sequence: TGTGCCAGCAGCTTGGGCAGAGGTCAGCCCCAGCATTTT.

This clonotype was detected many times. This chain joins TRBV20-1 and TRBJ2-7; D gene ambiguous. The V end lost 6 bases, the J end lost 2 bases, and 14 bases lay between the germline ends. Germline CDR1 and CDR2: DFQATT and SNEGSKA (reference sequence). The CDR3 contains 13 residues. CDR3: CSALGRETYEQYF. For the CDR3, the DNA is TGCAGTGCCCTCGGACGAGAAACCTACGAGCAGTACTTC.